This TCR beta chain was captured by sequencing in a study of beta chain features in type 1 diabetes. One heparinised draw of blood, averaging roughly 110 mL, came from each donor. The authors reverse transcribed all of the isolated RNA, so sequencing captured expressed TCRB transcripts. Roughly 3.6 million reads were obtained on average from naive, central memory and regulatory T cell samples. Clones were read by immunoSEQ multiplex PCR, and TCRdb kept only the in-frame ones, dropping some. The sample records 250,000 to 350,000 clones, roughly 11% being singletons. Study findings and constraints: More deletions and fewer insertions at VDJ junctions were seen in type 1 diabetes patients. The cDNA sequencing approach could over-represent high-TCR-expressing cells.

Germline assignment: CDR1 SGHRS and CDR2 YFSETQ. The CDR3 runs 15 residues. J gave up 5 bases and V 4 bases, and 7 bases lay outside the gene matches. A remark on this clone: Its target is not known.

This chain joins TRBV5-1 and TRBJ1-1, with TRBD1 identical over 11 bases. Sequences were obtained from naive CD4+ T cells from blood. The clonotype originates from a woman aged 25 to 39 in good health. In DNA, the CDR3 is TGCGCCAGCAGCGGCACCGGGACAGGGGGTACTGAAGCTTTCTTT. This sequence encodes CASSGTGTGGTEAFF.